Each of the 16 T cell receptor beta chains below was sequenced from the same sample in a study of T cell changes during pregnancy in multiple sclerosis. Assay: immunoSEQ multiplex PCR; the TCRdb copy retains only in-frame clones and omits some. The sample holds some 45,000 clones, just under 95% seen once. The source was CD8+ T cells from peripheral blood mononuclear cells, collected in the first trimester of pregnancy. These receptors all come from a female donor with multiple sclerosis, enrolled in a pregnancy study.

The genes are TRBV7-9 and TRBJ2-1; the match to TRBD2 covers 9 bases. Germline V gene sequence: CDR1 SEHNR, CDR2 FQNEAQ (reference sequence). CDR3 size: 15 residues. The junction had 7 bases not matched to a gene; V was cut back by 4 bases and J by 6 bases. CDR3 nucleotides: TGTGCCAGCAGCTCCCTGGCGGGAGGGTCCAATGAGCAGTTCTTC. Encoded protein: CASSSLAGGSNEQFF.

This chain uses TRBV7-9 with TRBJ2-5; 7 bases align to TRBD1. This CDR3 has 14 residues. With V trimmed by 3 bases and J by 2 bases, 3 bases remained unmatched. The germline gives CDR1 SEHNR, CDR2 FQNEAQ (reference sequence). For the CDR3, the DNA is TGTGCCAGCAGCTTGTCGGACAGGCAAGAGACCCAGTACTTC. Its protein product is CASSLSDRQETQYF.

This clone was counted once. The rearrangement joins TRBV5-1 to TRBJ2-7; 8 bases map to TRBD2. The CDR3 runs to 15 residues. V was pared by 2 bases and J by 0 bases, with 4 bases of the junction left unmatched. The germline V gene encodes CDR1 SGHRS and CDR2 YFSETQ. The CDR3 sequence is CASSFTSGRSYEQYF. For the CDR3, the DNA is TGCGCCAGCAGCTTCACTAGCGGTCGCTCCTACGAGCAGTACTTC.

V gene TRBV5-1 combines with J gene TRBJ2-7; TRBD1 agrees at 9 bases. Germline values: CDR1 SGHRS, CDR2 YFSETQ. This CDR3 is built from 14 residues. The J segment lost 2 bases and the V segment lost 4 bases, leaving 4 bases of the junction unmatched. CDR3 nucleotide sequence: TGCGCCAGCAGCCTCCGGACAGGGGCCTACGAGCAGTACTTC. Amino acid sequence: CASSLRTGAYEQYF.

The V and J genes are TRBV19 and TRBJ1-1; D uncertain. V lost 1 base and J lost 4, with 10 bases in between. CDR3 length: 14 residues. Germline lookup yields CDR1 LNHDA and CDR2 SQIVND (reference sequence). The CDR3 DNA reads as TGTGCCAGTAGTATAGGGGAGGGCGGCACTGAAGCTTTCTTT. Protein: CASSIGEGGTEAFF.

The V gene is TRBV5-8, the J gene TRBJ1-2; 9 bases line up with TRBD1. The CDR3 loop spans 15 amino acids. J gave up 4 bases and V 0 bases, and 4 bases lay outside the gene matches. The V gene's germline CDR1 is SGHTS and CDR2 YDEGEE. The CDR3 spells CASSLGTGELYGYTF. CDR3 sequence (DNA): TGTGCCAGCAGCTTGGGGACAGGGGAACTCTATGGCTACACCTTC.

The chain is built from TRBV15 and TRBJ2-7, with unresolved D. The CDR3 runs to 17 residues. The V gene lost 0 bases and the J gene lost 5 bases, with 20 bases spanning the gap. Germline loops: CDR1 LNHNV, CDR2 YYDKDF (reference sequence). The CDR3 sequence is CATSRDGSWSSPDEQYF. The CDR3 coding sequence is TGTGCCACCAGCAGAGACGGATCGTGGAGCTCCCCTGACGAGCAGTACTTC. Based on the CDR3 plus reference TRBV15 and TRBJ2-7, the full variable domain is DAMVIQNPRYQVTQFGKPVTLSCSQTLNHNVMYWYQQKSSQAPKLLFHYYDKDFNNEADTPDNFQSRRPNTSFCFLDIRSPGLGDTAMYLCATSRDGSWSSPDEQYFGPGTRLTVT.

The rearrangement uses TRBV29-1 and TRBJ2-3, with D maybe TRBD1 (5 bases). Looked up from germline, CDR1 is SQVTM and CDR2 is ANQGSEA. V lost 6 bases and J 2 bases, leaving 15 bases between the germline ends. The CDR3 contains 14 residues. CDR3 coding DNA: TGCAGCGTCGTAGACAGTTCTTACACAGATACGCAGTATTTT. Amino acids: CSVVDSSYTDTQYF.

V usage is TRBV10-2 and J usage is TRBJ2-2; 8 bases line up with TRBD2. The germline CDR1 and CDR2 sequences are WSHSY and SAAADI. The CDR3 length is 13 residues. Trimming at V came to 11 bases and at J to 5 bases, leaving 7 bases not matched to a gene. CDR3 coding DNA: TGCGCCCTTAAGCGGGAGTTGACCGGGGAGCTGTTTTTT. Amino acids: CALKRELTGELFF.

The genes are TRBV11-3 and TRBJ1-1; 10 bases fit TRBD1. The ends lost 5 bases at V and 2 bases at J; junction bases unmatched: 8. The CDR3 contains 16 residues. Germline V gives CDR1 SGHNT, CDR2 YENEEA. CDR3 loop: CASSNGTGAHNTEAFF. The DNA for the CDR3 is TGTGCCAGCAGCAACGGGACAGGGGCCCATAACACTGAAGCTTTCTTT.

Within the sample, this clone is medium-sized. The V gene is TRBV7-9, the J gene TRBJ2-7; TRBD2 matches 9 bases. Per germline, CDR1 SEHNR and CDR2 FQNEAQ (reference sequence). V dropped 1 base and J dropped 4; count of bases not matched to a gene: 2. This CDR3 is 14 amino acids long. The CDR3 nucleotides are TGTGCCAGCAGCTTAGGACTAGCGGCGTACGAGCAGTACTTC. Its protein is CASSLGLAAYEQYF.

The chain couples TRBV4-1 to TRBJ2-1; 8 bases fit TRBD2. Trimming at V came to 3 bases and at J to 5 bases, leaving 3 bases not matched to a gene. Germline V gives CDR1 MGHRA, CDR2 YSYEKL. CDR3 length equals 14 residues. CDR3 sequence: CASSQGLGDNEQFF. Written as DNA, the CDR3 is TGCGCCAGCAGCCAGGGACTAGGGGACAATGAGCAGTTCTTC.

The genes are TRBV19 and TRBJ2-3; maybe TRBD2 (5 bases). Between the trimmed V and J ends, which lost 3 bases and 4 bases, there was a span of 17 bases. This CDR3 comprises 16 residues. Germline V gene data show CDR1 as LNHDA and CDR2 as SQIVND (reference sequence). CDR3: CASSILSLTGSDTQYF. The CDR3 coding sequence is TGTGCCAGTAGTATCTTAAGCTTGACGGGATCAGATACGCAGTATTTT.

The CDR3 spells CASSLATANEQFF. CDR3 bases: TGTGCCAGCAGCTTAGCGACTGCCAATGAGCAGTTCTTC. The chain joins TRBV6-5 to TRBJ2-1; D is perhaps TRBD2 (5 bases). The germline V gene encodes CDR1 MNHEY and CDR2 SVGAGI. Between the trimmed V and J ends, which lost 6 bases and 6 bases, there was a span of 12 bases. The CDR3 contains 13 residues.

The chain couples TRBV19 to TRBJ1-4; TRBD1 aligns across 10 bases. From germline, CDR1 is LNHDA and CDR2 SQIVND (reference sequence). With 7 bases clipped from V and 4 bases from J, the junction kept 9 bases outside the gene matches. The CDR3 length is 16 residues. For the CDR3, the DNA is TGTGCCAGTAATGACGGACAGGGGGTCCTTAATGAAAAACTGTTTTTT. This sequence encodes CASNDGQGVLNEKLFF. The variable domain in full, with the rest retrieved from reference TRBV19 and TRBJ1-4, is DGGITQSPKYLFRKEGQNVTLSCEQNLNHDAMYWYRQDPGQGLRLIYYSQIVNDFQKGDIAEGYSVSREKKESFPLTVTSAQKNPTAFYLCASNDGQGVLNEKLFFGSGTQLSVL.

This clone occurred once. J is TRBJ2-7 and V is TRBV4-1, with 10 bases fitting TRBD2. V dropped 0 bases and J dropped 7; count of bases not matched to a gene: 6. The CDR3 is 15 amino acids. Germline CDR1 is MGHRA and CDR2 is YSYEKL. The CDR3, as DNA: TGCGCCAGCAGCCAAGATCTTAGTAGCGGGGGGGAGCAGTACTTC. Translated, it gives CASSQDLSSGGEQYF.